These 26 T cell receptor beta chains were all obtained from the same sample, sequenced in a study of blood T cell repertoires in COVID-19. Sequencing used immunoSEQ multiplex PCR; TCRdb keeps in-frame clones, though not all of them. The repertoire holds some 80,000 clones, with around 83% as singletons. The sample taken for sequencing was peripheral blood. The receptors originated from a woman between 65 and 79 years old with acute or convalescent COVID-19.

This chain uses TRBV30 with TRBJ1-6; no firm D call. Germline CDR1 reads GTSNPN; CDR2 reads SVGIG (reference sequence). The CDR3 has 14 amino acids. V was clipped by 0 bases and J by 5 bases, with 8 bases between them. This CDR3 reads CAWSVWQNNSPLHF. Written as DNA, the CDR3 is TGTGCCTGGAGTGTCTGGCAAAATAATTCACCCCTCCACTTT. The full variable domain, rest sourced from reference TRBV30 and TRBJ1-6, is SQTIHQWPATLVQPVGSPLSLECTVEGTSNPNLYWYRQAAGRGLQLLFYSVGIGQISSEVPQNLSASRPQDRQFILSSKKLLLSDSGFYLCAWSVWQNNSPLHFGNGTRLTVT.

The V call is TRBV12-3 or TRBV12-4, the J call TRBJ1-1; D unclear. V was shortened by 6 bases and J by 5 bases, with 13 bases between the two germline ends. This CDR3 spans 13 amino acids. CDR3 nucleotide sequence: TGTGCCAGCAGGGTTGATCCGGGGACTGAAGCTTTCTTT. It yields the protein CASRVDPGTEAFF.

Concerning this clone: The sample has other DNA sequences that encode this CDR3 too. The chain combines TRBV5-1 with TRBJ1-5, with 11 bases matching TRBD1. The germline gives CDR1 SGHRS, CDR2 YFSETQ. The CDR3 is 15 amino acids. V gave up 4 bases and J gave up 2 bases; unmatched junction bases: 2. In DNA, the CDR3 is TGCGCCAGCAGCCCGGGACAGGGGGGCAATCAGCCCCAGCATTTT. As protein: CASSPGQGGNQPQHF.

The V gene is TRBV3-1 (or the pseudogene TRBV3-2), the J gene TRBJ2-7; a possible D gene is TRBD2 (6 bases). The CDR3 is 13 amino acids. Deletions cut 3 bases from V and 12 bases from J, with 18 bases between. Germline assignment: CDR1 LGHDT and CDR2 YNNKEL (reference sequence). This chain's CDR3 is CASSQSLSGEPYF. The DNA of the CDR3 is TGTGCCAGCAGCCAGAGCCTATCGGGGGAACCGTACTTC.

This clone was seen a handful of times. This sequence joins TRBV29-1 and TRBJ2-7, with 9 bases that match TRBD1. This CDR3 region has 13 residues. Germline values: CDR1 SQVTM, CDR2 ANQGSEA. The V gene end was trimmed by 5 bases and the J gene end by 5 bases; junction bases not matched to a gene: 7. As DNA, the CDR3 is TGCAGCGTTTTGCGACAGGGGGACAACGAGCAGTACTTC. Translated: CSVLRQGDNEQYF.

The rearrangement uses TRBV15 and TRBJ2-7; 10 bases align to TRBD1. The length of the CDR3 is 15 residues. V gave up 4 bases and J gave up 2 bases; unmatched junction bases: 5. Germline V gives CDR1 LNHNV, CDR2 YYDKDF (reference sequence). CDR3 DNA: TGTGCCACCAGCAAAGACAGGGGGCGAACCTACGAGCAGTACTTC. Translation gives CATSKDRGRTYEQYF. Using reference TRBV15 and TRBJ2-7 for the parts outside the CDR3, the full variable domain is DAMVIQNPRYQVTQFGKPVTLSCSQTLNHNVMYWYQQKSSQAPKLLFHYYDKDFNNEADTPDNFQSRRPNTSFCFLDIRSPGLGDTAMYLCATSKDRGRTYEQYFGPGTRLTVT.

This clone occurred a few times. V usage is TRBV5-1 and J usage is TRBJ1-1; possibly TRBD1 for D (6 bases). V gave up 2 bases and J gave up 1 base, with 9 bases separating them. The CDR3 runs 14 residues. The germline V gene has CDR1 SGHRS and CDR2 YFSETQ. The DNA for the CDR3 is TGCGCCAGCAGCTTATGGACAGAGAACACTGAAGCTTTCTTT. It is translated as CASSLWTENTEAFF.

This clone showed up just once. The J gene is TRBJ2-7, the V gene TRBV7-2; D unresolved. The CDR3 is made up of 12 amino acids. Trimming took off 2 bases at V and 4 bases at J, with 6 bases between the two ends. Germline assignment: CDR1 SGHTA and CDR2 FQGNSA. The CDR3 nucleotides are TGTGCCAGCAGCTTAAGCGAATACGAGCAGTACTTC. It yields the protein CASSLSEYEQYF.

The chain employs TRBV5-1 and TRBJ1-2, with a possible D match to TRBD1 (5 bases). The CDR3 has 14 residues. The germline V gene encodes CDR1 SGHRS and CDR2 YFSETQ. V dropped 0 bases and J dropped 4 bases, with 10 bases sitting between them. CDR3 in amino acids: CASSLVLQGYGYTF. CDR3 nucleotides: TGCGCCAGCAGCTTGGTGTTGCAGGGCTATGGCTACACCTTC. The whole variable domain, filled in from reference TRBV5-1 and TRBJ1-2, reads KAGVTQTPRYLIKTRGQQVTLSCSPISGHRSVSWYQQTPGQGLQFLFEYFSETQRNKGNFPGRFSGRQFSNSRSEMNVSTLELGDSALYLCASSLVLQGYGYTFGSGTRLTVV.

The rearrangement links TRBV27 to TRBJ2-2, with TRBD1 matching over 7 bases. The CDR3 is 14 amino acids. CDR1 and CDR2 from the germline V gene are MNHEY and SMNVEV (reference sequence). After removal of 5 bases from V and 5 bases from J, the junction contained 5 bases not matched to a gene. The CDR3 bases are TGTGCCAGCAGTCATCACAGGGGAACCGGGGAGCTGTTTTTT. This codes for CASSHHRGTGELFF.

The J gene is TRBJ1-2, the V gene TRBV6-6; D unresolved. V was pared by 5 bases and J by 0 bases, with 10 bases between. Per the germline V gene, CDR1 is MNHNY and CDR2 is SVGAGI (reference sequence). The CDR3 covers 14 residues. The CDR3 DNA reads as TGTGCCAGCAGTCCGGGTAATGCTAACTATGGCTACACCTTC. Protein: CASSPGNANYGYTF.

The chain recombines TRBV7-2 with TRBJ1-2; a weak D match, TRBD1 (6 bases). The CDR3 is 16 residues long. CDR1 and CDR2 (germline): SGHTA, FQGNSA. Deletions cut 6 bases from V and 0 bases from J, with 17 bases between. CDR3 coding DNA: TGTGCCAGCAGACCTGGGGGGGCGCCTGCTAACTATGGCTACACCTTC. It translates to CASRPGGAPANYGYTF.

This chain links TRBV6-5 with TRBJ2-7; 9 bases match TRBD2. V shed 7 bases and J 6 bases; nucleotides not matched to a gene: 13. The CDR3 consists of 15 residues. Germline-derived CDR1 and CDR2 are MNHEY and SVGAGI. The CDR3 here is CASKPSGTRSGEQYF. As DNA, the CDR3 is TGTGCCAGCAAGCCTAGCGGGACAAGAAGTGGCGAGCAGTACTTC.

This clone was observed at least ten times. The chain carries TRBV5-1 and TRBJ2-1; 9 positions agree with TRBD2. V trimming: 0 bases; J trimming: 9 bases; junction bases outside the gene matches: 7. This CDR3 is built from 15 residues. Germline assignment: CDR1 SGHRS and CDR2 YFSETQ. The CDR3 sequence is CASSLDSGSGGEQFF. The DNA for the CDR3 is TGCGCCAGCAGCTTGGATAGCGGGAGTGGCGGTGAGCAGTTCTTC.

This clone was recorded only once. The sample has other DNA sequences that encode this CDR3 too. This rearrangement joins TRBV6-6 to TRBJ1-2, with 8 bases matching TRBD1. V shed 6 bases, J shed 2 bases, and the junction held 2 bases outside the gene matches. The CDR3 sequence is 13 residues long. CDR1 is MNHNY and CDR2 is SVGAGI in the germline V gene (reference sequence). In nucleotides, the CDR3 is TGTGCCAGCAGGGGACAGGAGAACTATGGCTACACCTTC. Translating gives CASRGQENYGYTF.

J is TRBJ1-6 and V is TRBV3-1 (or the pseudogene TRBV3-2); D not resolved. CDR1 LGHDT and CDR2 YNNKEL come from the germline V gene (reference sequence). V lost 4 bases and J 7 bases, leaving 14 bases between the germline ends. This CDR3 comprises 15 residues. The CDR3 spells CASSPTGVENSPLHF. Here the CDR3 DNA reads TGTGCCAGCAGCCCGACCGGGGTCGAAAATTCACCCCTCCACTTT.

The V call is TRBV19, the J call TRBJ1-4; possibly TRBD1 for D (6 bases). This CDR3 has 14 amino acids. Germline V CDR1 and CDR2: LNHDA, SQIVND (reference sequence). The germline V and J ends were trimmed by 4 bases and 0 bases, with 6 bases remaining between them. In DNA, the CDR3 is TGTGCCAGTAGTAGACAGGCAACTAATGAAAAACTGTTTTTT. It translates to CASSRQATNEKLFF. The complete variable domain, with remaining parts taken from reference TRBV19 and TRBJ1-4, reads DGGITQSPKYLFRKEGQNVTLSCEQNLNHDAMYWYRQDPGQGLRLIYYSQIVNDFQKGDIAEGYSVSREKKESFPLTVTSAQKNPTAFYLCASSRQATNEKLFFGSGTQLSVL.

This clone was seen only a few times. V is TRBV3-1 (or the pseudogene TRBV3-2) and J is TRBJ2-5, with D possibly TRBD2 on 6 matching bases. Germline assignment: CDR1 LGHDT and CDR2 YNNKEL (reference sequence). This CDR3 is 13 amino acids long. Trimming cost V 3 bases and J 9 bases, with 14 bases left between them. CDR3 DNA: TGTGCCAGCAGCCATGCGGAGCCGGGGGCCCAGTACTTC. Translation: CASSHAEPGAQYF.

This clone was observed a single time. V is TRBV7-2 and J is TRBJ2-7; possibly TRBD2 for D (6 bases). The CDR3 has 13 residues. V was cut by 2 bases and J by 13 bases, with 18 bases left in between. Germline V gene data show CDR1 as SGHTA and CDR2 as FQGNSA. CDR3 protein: CASSLSVGGYHYF. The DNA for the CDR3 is TGTGCCAGCAGCTTAAGTGTGGGAGGTTACCACTACTTC.

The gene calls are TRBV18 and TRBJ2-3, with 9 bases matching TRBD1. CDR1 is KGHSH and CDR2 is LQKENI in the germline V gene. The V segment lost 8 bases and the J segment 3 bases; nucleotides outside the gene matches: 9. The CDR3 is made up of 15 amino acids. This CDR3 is CASRTGAGITDTQYF. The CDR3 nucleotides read TGTGCCAGCCGGACAGGGGCCGGGATAACAGATACGCAGTATTTT.

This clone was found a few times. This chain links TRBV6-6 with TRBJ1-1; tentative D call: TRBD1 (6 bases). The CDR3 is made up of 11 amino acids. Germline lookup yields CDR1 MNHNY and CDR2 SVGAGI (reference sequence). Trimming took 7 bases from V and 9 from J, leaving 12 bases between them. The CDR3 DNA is TGTGCCAGCACCGTGGACAGTAAAGCTTTCTTT. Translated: CASTVDSKAFF.

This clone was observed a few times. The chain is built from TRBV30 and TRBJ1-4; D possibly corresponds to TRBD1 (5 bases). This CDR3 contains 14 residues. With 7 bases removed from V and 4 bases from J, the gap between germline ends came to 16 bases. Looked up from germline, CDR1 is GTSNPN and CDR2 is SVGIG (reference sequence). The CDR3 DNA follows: TGTGCCTCAAGCCTGGGGGGAGGTAATGAAAAACTGTTTTTT. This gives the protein CASSLGGGNEKLFF. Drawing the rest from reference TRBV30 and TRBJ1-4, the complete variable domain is SQTIHQWPATLVQPVGSPLSLECTVEGTSNPNLYWYRQAAGRGLQLLFYSVGIGQISSEVPQNLSASRPQDRQFILSSKKLLLSDSGFYLCASSLGGGNEKLFFGSGTQLSVL.

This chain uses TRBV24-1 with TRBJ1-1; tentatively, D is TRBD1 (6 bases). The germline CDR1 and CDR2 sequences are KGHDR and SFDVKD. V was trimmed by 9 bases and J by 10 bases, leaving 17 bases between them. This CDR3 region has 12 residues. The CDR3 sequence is CATLSSGGAAFF. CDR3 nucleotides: TGTGCCACCCTTAGTTCGGGGGGCGCAGCTTTCTTT.

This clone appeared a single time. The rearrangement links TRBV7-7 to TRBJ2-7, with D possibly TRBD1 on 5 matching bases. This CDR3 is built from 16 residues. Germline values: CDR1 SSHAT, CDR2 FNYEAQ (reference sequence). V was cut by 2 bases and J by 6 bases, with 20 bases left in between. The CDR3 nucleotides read TGTGCCAGCAGCTTACTCCCACAGGACGGGCCTACCGAGCAGTACTTC. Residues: CASSLLPQDGPTEQYF. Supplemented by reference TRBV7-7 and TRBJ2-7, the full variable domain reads GAGVSQSPRYKVTKRGQDVTLRCDPISSHATLYWYQQALGQGPEFLTYFNYEAQPDKSGLPSDRFSAERPEGSISTLTIQRTEQRDSAMYRCASSLLPQDGPTEQYFGPGTRLTVT.

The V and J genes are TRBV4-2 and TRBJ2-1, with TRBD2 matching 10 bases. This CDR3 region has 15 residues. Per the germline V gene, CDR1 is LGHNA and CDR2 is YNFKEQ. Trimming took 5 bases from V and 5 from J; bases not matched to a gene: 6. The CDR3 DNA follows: TGTGCCAGCAGCTGGCTAGCGGGAGAAAACAATGAGCAGTTCTTC. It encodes CASSWLAGENNEQFF.

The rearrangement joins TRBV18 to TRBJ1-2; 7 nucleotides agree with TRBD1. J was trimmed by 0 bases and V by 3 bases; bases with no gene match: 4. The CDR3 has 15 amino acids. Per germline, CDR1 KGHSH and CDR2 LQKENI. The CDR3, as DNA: TGTGCCAGCTCACCCTCACAGGGGACTAACTATGGCTACACCTTC. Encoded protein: CASSPSQGTNYGYTF.